A selection of T cell receptor beta chains follows, all from one sample in a study of read filtering for tumor transcriptome and immune sequencing. TCRdb independently ran MiXCR on the reads; one entry per CDR3 protein. The sample includes about 38,000 distinct CDR3 sequences, about 13% of them seen just once. Sequenced: a population of CD138-negative cells sorted from bone marrow. All receptors derive from a donor at least 40 years old with multiple myeloma. CDR3s include the opening cysteine and the closing phenylalanine or tryptophan. A D gene is named only where the DNA matches it firmly. Clone sizes are given selectively: once, few, many, or a class where the clone is expanded.

j_call	clone_size	v_call	d_call	cdr3_nt	cdr3_aa
TRBJ2-2	once	TRBV4-1	TRBD2	TGCGCCAGCAGCCAAGATGAGCTAGCGGGTGATACCGGGGAGCTGTTTTTT	CASSQDELAGDTGELFF
TRBJ2-7	many	TRBV5-1	TRBD1	TGCGCCAGCAGCTCCGGGACAGGGCTATCCTACGAGCAGTACTTC	CASSSGTGLSYEQYF
TRBJ2-3	many	TRBV25-1	TRBD2	TGTGCCAGCAGCCCCTACCAAACTAGCGGGAGAGGAACAGATACGCAGTATTTT	CASSPYQTSGRGTDTQYF
TRBJ2-1	few	TRBV6-2/TRBV6-3	.	TGTGCCAGCAGGCCGTCTACTATCAGGGTCTCCTACAATGAGCAGTTCTTC	CASRPSTIRVSYNEQFF
TRBJ1-2	many	TRBV12-3/TRBV12-4	TRBD1	TGTGCCAGCAGTGAGGACAGGGAATATGGCTACACCTTC	CASSEDREYGYTF
TRBJ2-7	many	TRBV7-8	.	TGTGCCAGCAGCTTAAGGAGTCAGGGGGGCGAGCAGTACTTC	CASSLRSQGGEQYF
TRBJ2-1	many	TRBV4-2	TRBD2	TGTGCCAGCAGCCAAGATGGAGCTAGCGGGAGCGATGAGCAGTTCTTC	CASSQDGASGSDEQFF
TRBJ2-6	.	TRBV28	.	TGTGCCAGCAGTTTAGCGGGTGCTGGGGCCAACGTCCTGACTTTC	CASSLAGAGANVLTF
TRBJ2-5	few	TRBV4-2	.	TGCGCCAGCAGCCAGGCCGCTGGTCGTACTTGGGAGACCCAGTACTTC	CASSQAAGRTWETQYF
TRBJ2-7	.	TRBV10-2	TRBD1	TGCGCCAGCTCTACCGGGACAGCTAACTCCTACGAGCAGTACTTC	CASSTGTANSYEQYF
TRBJ2-2	many	TRBV28	.	TGTGCCAGCAGTTCATACGAGAACACCGGGGAGCTGTTTTTT	CASSSYENTGELFF
TRBJ2-7	many	TRBV28	.	TGTGCCAGCTCCGCTAGCTCCTACGAGCAGTACTTC	CASSASSYEQYF
TRBJ2-5	many	TRBV29-1	.	TGCAGCGTTGAAGATTGGACAGTACCCTTTCGAGAGACCCAGTACTTC	CSVEDWTVPFRETQYF
TRBJ2-2	many	TRBV12-3/TRBV12-4	TRBD1	TGTGCCAGCAGTTCCGGGACAGGGCGTACCGGGGAGCTGTTTTTT	CASSSGTGRTGELFF
TRBJ1-2	.	TRBV20-1	.	TGCGGTCGACGGGAGGGTTCGGACTATGGCTACACCTTC	CGRREGSDYGYTF
TRBJ1-5	many	TRBV20-1	.	TGCAGTGCTAGAGATCCAGGCCCTCGCAATCAGCCCCAGCATTTT	CSARDPGPRNQPQHF
TRBJ2-7	many	TRBV7-2	.	TGTGCCAGCAGAAAATGGGGGGAGATTGGATACGAGCAGTACTTC	CASRKWGEIGYEQYF
TRBJ2-6	.	TRBV25-1	TRBD1	TGTGCCAGCTCATCGACCGGGACAGGGGGCGCGGATGGGGCCAACGTCCTGACTTTC	CASSSTGTGGADGANVLTF
TRBJ2-5	.	TRBV5-4	TRBD2	TGTGCCAGCAGCCTTCCGGGACTAGCGGGAGAAGAGACCCAGTACTTC	CASSLPGLAGEETQYF
TRBJ2-3	many	TRBV29-1	TRBD2	TGCAGCGTTGAGGGACTAGCGGACACAGATACGCAGTATTTT	CSVEGLADTDTQYF
TRBJ1-5	many	TRBV28	.	TGTGCCAGCAGGACTACAGGAAATCAGCCCCAGCATTTT	CASRTTGNQPQHF
TRBJ1-5	few	TRBV6-6	.	TGTGCCAGCAGTTACTATTCGGATCAGCCCCAGCATTTT	CASSYYSDQPQHF
TRBJ1-4	many	TRBV5-1	TRBD1	TGCGCCAGCAGCTTTAGGGGACAGGATAATGAAAAACTGTTTTTT	CASSFRGQDNEKLFF
TRBJ2-5	few	TRBV10-3	.	TGTGCCATCAGTGAGTCGACTCTCCCCGGGGAGACCCAGTACTTC	CAISESTLPGETQYF
TRBJ1-2	many	TRBV7-9	.	TGTGCCAGCAAGGGGGAAGACTATGGCTACACCTTC	CASKGEDYGYTF
TRBJ2-1	many	TRBV9	TRBD1	TGTGCCAGCAGCGTGGTTCAGGGGGCGGACAATGAGCAGTTCTTC	CASSVVQGADNEQFF
TRBJ1-1	many	TRBV29-1	.	TGCAGCGTTGAAGATGGGACTGAAGCTTTCTTT	CSVEDGTEAFF
TRBJ2-7	medium-sized	TRBV5-1	TRBD1	TGCGCCAGCAGCCGCTGGGACAGGGACTTC	CASSRWDRDF
TRBJ2-7	many	TRBV29-1	.	TGCAGCGTTGAAGACAGTGGGGGAGTGAGGGAGCAGTACTTC	CSVEDSGGVREQYF
TRBJ1-1	many	TRBV6-1	.	TGTGCCAATTCCCGGGACCCCAACACTGAAGCTTTCTTT	CANSRDPNTEAFF
TRBJ2-7	many	TRBV5-1	.	TGCGCCAGCAGCTGGGGACGGGAGTCCTACGAGCAGTACTTC	CASSWGRESYEQYF
TRBJ1-1	many	TRBV10-3	.	TGTGCCATCAGTGAGTCCGAAGGAACTGAAGCTTTCTTT	CAISESEGTEAFF
TRBJ2-3	many	TRBV29-1	TRBD1	TGCAGCGTTGAAGATAGACAGGGGGTCCCAGATACGCAGTATTTT	CSVEDRQGVPDTQYF
TRBJ2-1	many	TRBV7-2	TRBD2	TGTGCCAGCAGCTTAGGCGGGAGCAGGTCCTACAATGAGCAGTTCTTC	CASSLGGSRSYNEQFF
TRBJ1-3	.	TRBV5-4	TRBD1	TGTGCCAGCAGCTTGGAAGGCAGGGGGGCTGGAAACACCATATATTTT	CASSLEGRGAGNTIYF
TRBJ2-7	many	TRBV13	.	TGTGCCAGCAGCTTAGAGGCAGGGGACTACGAGCAGTACTTC	CASSLEAGDYEQYF
TRBJ2-3	many	TRBV7-8	.	TGTGCCAGCAGCTCCCCAGATCGCACAGATACGCAGTATTTT	CASSSPDRTDTQYF
TRBJ1-4	many	TRBV2	.	TGTGCCAGCAGTGAAGCCCGGGGGGGGCCTGAAAAACTGTTTTTT	CASSEARGGPEKLFF
TRBJ2-3	many	TRBV30	.	TGTGCCTGGAGTCCGGGACTCCGGAACACAGATACGCAGTATTTT	CAWSPGLRNTDTQYF
TRBJ1-4	few	TRBV28	TRBD1	TGTGCCAGCAGTCCGCCCGAGGGGGCGGGTGGAGAAAAACGGTTTTTT	CASSPPEGAGGEKRFF
TRBJ1-5	many	TRBV20-1	.	TGCAGTGCTAACCAGCCCCAGCATTTT	CSANQPQHF
TRBJ2-5	many	TRBV28	.	TGTGCCAGCAGTTCGGACAGCCCCCTTCGGGAGACCCAGTACTTC	CASSSDSPLRETQYF
TRBJ2-7	.	TRBV5-4	.	TGTGCCAGCAGCTCCGACACGTACGAGCAGTACTTC	CASSSDTYEQYF
TRBJ2-1	.	TRBV6-2/TRBV6-3	TRBD2	TGTGCCAGCAGGCGACTAGCGGGATACAATGAGCAGTCCTTC	CASRRLAGYNEQSF
TRBJ2-1	.	TRBV5-1	.	TGCGCCAGCAGCTCCAGGACAGCCAACAATGAGCAGTTATTC	CASSSRTANNEQLF
TRBJ2-7	many	TRBV7-9	TRBD2	TGTGCCAGCAGCTTAGTCGCTAGCGGGAGGGCCGCCTACGAGCAGTACTTC	CASSLVASGRAAYEQYF
TRBJ1-1	many	TRBV7-9	TRBD1	TGTGCCAGCAGCACCACAGGGGGCACGGGTGAAGCTTTCTTT	CASSTTGGTGEAFF
TRBJ1-1	many	TRBV4-1	.	TGCGCCAGCAGCCAAGTCACAGCCTCCAACACTGAAGCTTTCTTT	CASSQVTASNTEAFF
TRBJ2-7	few	TRBV20-1	TRBD1	TGCAGTGCTCACAAAAGGACAGGGCAGGGGCAGTACTTC	CSAHKRTGQGQYF
TRBJ2-7	many	TRBV28	.	TGTGCCAGCAGTTTTTCAAACTCCCCTCTCGAGCAGTACTTC	CASSFSNSPLEQYF
TRBJ1-6	.	TRBV7-9	.	TGTGCCAGCAGCTCAGGACAGTTGAATTCACCCCTTCACTTT	CASSSGQLNSPLHF
TRBJ2-2	many	TRBV20-1	.	TGCAGTGCTAGTGGCTTGGGGGGTATAGGGGGAGGTGGAACCGGGGAGCTGTTTTTT	CSASGLGGIGGGGTGELFF
TRBJ2-2	many	TRBV29-1	.	TGCAGCGTTTTGGGATGGAGGCGACAGTCCAACACCGGGGAGCTGTTTTTT	CSVLGWRRQSNTGELFF
TRBJ1-6	many	TRBV9	.	TGTGCCAGCAGCGTAGTTGGGTCCCCACGGGAGTCACCCCTCCACTTT	CASSVVGSPRESPLHF
TRBJ1-6	many	TRBV2	.	TGTGCCAGCAGGTCAGGTTCGTCTTCACCCCTCCACTTT	CASRSGSSSPLHF